The T cell receptor (beta chain) described here comes from a study of blood T cell repertoires in COVID-19. Original processing methods: Counts of nucleated cells, estimated from reference gene primer amplification, were obtained. Profiled with immunoSEQ multiplex PCR; TCRdb holds only in-frame clones, not every one. V, J and clone size were drawn from that table, and D and trimming were deduced from the DNA. The sample contains about 220,000 clones, roughly four fifths of which appear only once. Participants reported their clinical history, and cohort assignment relied on those reports. V lost 4 bases and J 4 bases, leaving 13 bases between the germline ends. Per the germline V gene, CDR1 is SGHDN and CDR2 is FVKESK. This CDR3 has 14 residues.

The chain couples TRBV14 to TRBJ1-2; D not resolved. This sequence was found in a woman aged 55-69 years who had recovered from COVID-19. The sequenced sample consisted of PBMCs or T cells enriched from blood (not recorded which). The CDR3 loop reads CASSRAGVSYGYTF. DNA for the CDR3: TGTGCCAGCAGCCGGGCGGGCGTCAGCTATGGCTACACCTTC.